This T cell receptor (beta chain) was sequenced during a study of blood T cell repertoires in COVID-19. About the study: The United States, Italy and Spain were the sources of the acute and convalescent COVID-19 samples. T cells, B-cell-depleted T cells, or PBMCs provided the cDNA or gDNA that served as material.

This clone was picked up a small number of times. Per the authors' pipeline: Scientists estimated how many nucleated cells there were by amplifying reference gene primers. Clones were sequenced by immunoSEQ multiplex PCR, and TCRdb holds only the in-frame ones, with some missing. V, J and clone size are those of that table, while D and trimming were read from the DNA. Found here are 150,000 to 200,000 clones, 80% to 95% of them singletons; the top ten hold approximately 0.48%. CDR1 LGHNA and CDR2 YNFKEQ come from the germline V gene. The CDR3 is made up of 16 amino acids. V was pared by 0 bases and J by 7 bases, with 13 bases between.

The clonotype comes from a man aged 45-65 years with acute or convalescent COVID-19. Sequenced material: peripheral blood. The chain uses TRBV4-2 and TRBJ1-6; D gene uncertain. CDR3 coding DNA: TGTGCCAGCAGCCAAGACGCGGGGAAAAGGAATTCACCCCTCCACTTT. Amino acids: CASSQDAGKRNSPLHF.